Listed below are T cell receptor beta chains from one sample, sequenced in a study of T cell repertoires in cytomegalovirus infection. TCRdb passed the reads through MiXCR, listing each CDR3 protein once. The table lists about 570,000 distinct CDR3 sequences, about 39% of them singletons. These TCRs are of unknown antigen specificity. The source material was cultured PBMCs, sampled from culture after CMV antigen stimulation. All receptors derive from a human donor in good health (CMV status not recorded). Some clones in this sample may be carry-over from other donors' samples. Both conserved end residues are part of each CDR3. D genes are given only for firm matches. Size is stated for part of the rows, as once, few or many counts, or as a class when the clone is expanded.

V gene	clone size	J gene	D gene	CDR3 protein	CDR3 DNA
TRBV7-8	.	TRBJ2-1	.	CASSLAARGLGYNEQFF	TGTGCCAGCAGCTTAGCGGCCCGGGGACTGGGGTACAATGAGCAGTTCTTC
TRBV11-2	.	TRBJ1-1	TRBD1	CASRRQGELNTEAFF	TGTGCCAGCAGGCGACAGGGGGAGCTGAACACTGAAGCTTTCTTT
TRBV6-5	.	TRBJ1-3	.	CASSFRAMGRTRREGNTIYF	TGTGCCAGCAGTTTCCGGGCTATGGGCAGAACGCGACGAGAAGGAAACACCATATATTTT
TRBV11-2	.	TRBJ1-5	.	CASSLSDSYQPQHF	TGTGCCAGCAGCTTATCAGACAGCTATCAGCCCCAGCATTTT
TRBV7-9	few	TRBJ1-4	.	CASSPGDRGEKLFF	TGTGCCAGCAGCCCAGGGGACCGGGGTGAAAAACTGTTTTTT
TRBV7-9	few	TRBJ2-5	.	CASSHAAQETQYF	TGTGCCAGCAGCCATGCCGCTCAAGAGACCCAGTACTTC
TRBV9	.	TRBJ1-2	.	CASMVRNNYGYTF	TGTGCCAGCATGGTAAGGAACAACTATGGCTACACCTTC
TRBV27	few	TRBJ1-2	TRBD1	CASSLGPLGTGSLPDYGYTF	TGTGCCAGCAGTCTCGGCCCTCTTGGGACAGGGTCCCTCCCGGACTATGGCTACACCTTC
TRBV2	few	TRBJ2-5	.	CASSPMTGGGETQYF	TGTGCCAGCAGTCCCATGACGGGCGGAGGGGAGACCCAGTACTTC
TRBV20-1	.	TRBJ2-3	.	CSPRGGSTDTQYF	TGCAGTCCAAGGGGCGGCTCCACAGATACGCAGTATTTT
TRBV7-2	few	TRBJ2-1	.	CASSLAGGLGLAYNEQFF	TGTGCCAGCAGCTTAGCGGGGGGGCTGGGGCTCGCCTACAATGAGCAGTTCTTC
TRBV5-3	.	TRBJ2-3	.	CASSPPGAFADTQYF	TGTGCCAGCAGCCCTCCGGGGGCGTTCGCAGATACGCAGTATTTT
TRBV12-3/TRBV12-4	.	TRBJ1-3	.	CASSLLVLPGNTIYF	TGTGCCAGCAGTTTACTAGTCCTTCCCGGAAACACCATATATTTT
TRBV6-5	.	TRBJ1-5	.	CASSPWGKGQPQHF	TGTGCCAGCAGTCCGTGGGGGAAGGGTCAGCCCCAGCATTTT
TRBV6-6	few	TRBJ2-1	TRBD2	CASSYQTSGRSNVEQFF	TGTGCCAGCAGTTACCAAACTAGCGGGAGGAGTAACGTGGAGCAGTTCTTC
TRBV12-3/TRBV12-4	.	TRBJ2-2	.	CASTQWVPSTGELFF	TGTGCCAGCACGCAATGGGTCCCCAGCACCGGGGAGCTGTTTTTT
TRBV5-4	.	TRBJ1-2	.	CASSLALAPREANYGYTF	TGTGCCAGCAGCTTGGCCTTGGCGCCCAGAGAAGCTAACTATGGCTACACCTTC
TRBV15	once	TRBJ1-5	TRBD1	CATSSDRGPNQPQHF	TGTGCCACCAGCAGCGACAGGGGGCCAAATCAGCCCCAGCATTTT
TRBV6-6	once	TRBJ2-3	TRBD2	CASSDFGGGSTDTQYF	TGTGCCAGCAGTGACTTTGGGGGGGGGAGCACAGATACGCAGTATTTT
TRBV29-1	few	TRBJ2-3	.	CSVPTGPVDTQYF	TGCAGCGTACCCACGGGGCCGGTCGATACGCAGTATTTT
TRBV5-3	.	TRBJ2-2	TRBD2	CASSSGLAGGKNTGELFF	TGTGCCAGCAGCTCCGGACTAGCGGGGGGTAAAAACACCGGGGAGCTGTTTTTT
TRBV27	.	TRBJ2-3	.	CASREGNTDTQYF	TGTGCCAGCAGGGAGGGGAACACAGATACGCAGTATTTT
TRBV5-5	.	TRBJ2-3	TRBD2	CASSFPGLAGVHLTDTQYF	TGTGCCAGCAGTTTTCCGGGACTAGCGGGAGTTCATCTCACAGATACGCAGTATTTT
TRBV6-6	.	TRBJ1-4	.	CASNEDGQNEKLFF	TGTGCCAGCAATGAGGACGGCCAGAATGAAAAACTGTTTTTT
TRBV20-1	.	TRBJ2-2	.	CSAENRRMNTGELFF	TGCAGTGCTGAGAACAGGAGAATGAACACCGGGGAGCTGTTTTTT
TRBV7-1	.	TRBJ1-2	.	CASSPGVGTPHGYTF	TGTGCCAGCAGCCCGGGGGTCGGGACCCCACATGGCTACACCTTC
TRBV5-1	.	TRBJ2-1	TRBD2	CASSLTSGRDNEQFF	TGCGCCAGCAGCCTGACTAGCGGGAGGGACAATGAGCAGTTCTTC
TRBV6-6	.	TRBJ1-2	.	CASSLTRADSASYGYTF	TGTGCCAGCAGCTTAACCCGGGCGGACAGCGCCAGTTATGGCTACACCTTC
TRBV2	few	TRBJ2-3	.	CASSPLSYADTQYF	TGTGCCAGCAGCCCCCTTAGTTATGCAGATACGCAGTATTTT
TRBV7-2	many	TRBJ2-7	TRBD2	CASSLVAGVTEQYF	TGTGCCAGCAGCTTGGTGGCGGGAGTAACCGAGCAGTACTTC
TRBV6-5	.	TRBJ1-6	TRBD1	CASSYDREYNSPLHF	TGTGCCAGCAGTTACGACAGGGAGTATAATTCACCCCTCCACTTT
TRBV7-2	many	TRBJ1-3	.	CASSSVPLRSGNTIYF	TGTGCCAGCAGCTCAGTCCCACTAAGGTCTGGAAACACCATATATTTT
TRBV4-3	.	TRBJ2-3	.	CASSQDPGTMIDTQYF	TGCGCCAGCAGCCAAGATCCAGGGACAATGATTGACACGCAGTATTTT
TRBV29-1	many	TRBJ2-3	.	CSVRDGGTDTQYF	TGCAGCGTCCGGGACGGAGGCACAGATACGCAGTATTTT
TRBV20-1	.	TRBJ2-7	TRBD2	CSPPLAGPPHEQYF	TGCAGTCCTCCCCTAGCGGGCCCCCCCCACGAGCAGTACTTC
TRBV7-2	many	TRBJ1-3	.	CASSLGRLGPGGNTIYF	TGTGCCAGCAGCTTAGGCCGTCTGGGGCCAGGCGGAAACACCATATATTTT
TRBV7-2	few	TRBJ2-7	TRBD1	CASSPTGTYSYEQYF	TGTGCCAGCAGCCCGACAGGGACCTACTCCTACGAGCAGTACTTC
TRBV7-2	few	TRBJ2-7	TRBD2	CATGTSGRALGYEQYF	TGTGCCACTGGGACTAGCGGGAGGGCCTTGGGGTACGAGCAGTACTTC
TRBV7-8	.	TRBJ2-7	.	CASSPYIDSSYEQYF	TGTGCCAGCAGTCCTTATATCGACAGCTCCTACGAGCAGTACTTC
TRBV7-7	few	TRBJ2-1	.	CASSSRLNNEQFF	TGTGCCAGCAGCTCCCGGTTAAACAATGAGCAGTTCTTC
TRBV6-8	.	TRBJ2-3	.	CASSYSTRLYF	TGTGCCAGCAGTTACTCGACTAGGCTGTATTTT
TRBV7-4	.	TRBJ1-2	.	CASSFGGRVGYTF	TGTGCCAGCAGCTTTGGGGGGCGAGTTGGCTACACCTTC
TRBV7-9	few	TRBJ1-2	.	CASSPRQANYGYTF	TGTGCCAGCAGCCCCCGGCAGGCTAACTATGGCTACACCTTC
TRBV27	.	TRBJ2-3	TRBD2	CASSPSGGVSTDTQYF	TGTGCCAGCAGTCCCTCGGGGGGGGTTAGCACAGATACGCAGTATTTT
TRBV7-2	.	TRBJ2-2	.	CASSPGLMNTGELFF	TGTGCCAGCAGTCCTGGACTAATGAACACCGGGGAGCTGTTTTTT
TRBV7-7	few	TRBJ2-5	.	CASSLARLHPQETQYF	TGTGCCAGCAGCTTAGCGCGACTACATCCTCAAGAGACCCAGTACTTC
TRBV5-6	.	TRBJ2-2	.	CASSSGWAEAGELFF	TGTGCCAGCAGCTCCGGGTGGGCTGAAGCCGGGGAGCTGTTTTTT
TRBV7-9	many	TRBJ2-5	.	CASSTGQHQETQYF	TGTGCCAGCAGCACTGGACAACACCAAGAGACCCAGTACTTC
TRBV20-1	.	TRBJ2-7	TRBD2	CSARPGTSGSSYEQYF	TGCAGTGCTCGCCCCGGGACTAGCGGTTCCTCCTACGAGCAGTACTTC
TRBV20-1	few	TRBJ1-5	.	CSAPLGQPQHF	TGCAGTGCTCCCTTAGGTCAGCCCCAGCATTTT
TRBV7-9	.	TRBJ2-1	TRBD2	CASSLFAGGHNEQFF	TGTGCCAGCAGCTTATTTGCGGGGGGGCACAATGAGCAGTTCTTC
TRBV7-2	few	TRBJ2-3	.	CASSLEIAEPTDTQYF	TGTGCCAGCAGCTTAGAAATAGCGGAGCCCACAGATACGCAGTATTTT
TRBV28	.	TRBJ2-5	.	CASSQEGGRRETQYF	TGTGCCAGCAGCCAGGAAGGGGGGAGGCGGGAGACCCAGTACTTC
TRBV7-4	.	TRBJ2-1	.	CASSQGARSGVYNEQFF	TGTGCCAGCTCTCAAGGGGCTAGAAGCGGTGTCTACAATGAGCAGTTCTTC
TRBV7-2	.	TRBJ2-5	.	CASSLGLGGWETQYF	TGTGCCAGCAGCTTAGGCCTTGGGGGGTGGGAGACCCAGTACTTC